The 6 T cell receptor beta chains below all came from one sample that was sequenced in a study of cytomegalovirus exposure and HLA in healthy donors. Measured with immunoSEQ multiplex PCR; TCRdb has only the in-frame clones, and not every one. Of fewer than 200,000 clones in the sample, approximately 89% were seen once. The material sequenced was PBMCs. The source is a woman under 30 in good health and CMV-seropositive.

The rearrangement links TRBV27 to TRBJ2-7; tentative D call: TRBD2 (5 bases). Trimming took off 0 bases at V and 0 bases at J, with 9 bases between the two ends. CDR1 is MNHEY and CDR2 is SMNVEV in the germline V gene (reference sequence). This CDR3 region has 15 residues. For the CDR3, the DNA is TGTGCCAGCAGTTTATCCGGGATCACCTCCTACGAGCAGTACTTC. Its translation: CASSLSGITSYEQYF.

The V call is TRBV19, the J call TRBJ2-3; D might be TRBD1 (5 bases). V was clipped by 7 bases and J by 6 bases, with 14 bases between them. CDR1 and CDR2 (germline): LNHDA, SQIVND (reference sequence). CDR3 length: 13 amino acids. In DNA form, the CDR3 reads TGTGCCAGTACAGTGGGGCCTGTTGATACGCAGTATTTT. The encoded protein is CASTVGPVDTQYF. Full variable domain (remainder filled in from reference TRBV19 and TRBJ2-3): DGGITQSPKYLFRKEGQNVTLSCEQNLNHDAMYWYRQDPGQGLRLIYYSQIVNDFQKGDIAEGYSVSREKKESFPLTVTSAQKNPTAFYLCASTVGPVDTQYFGPGTRLTVL.

This clone was recorded only once. The chain carries TRBV2 and TRBJ1-2; D uncertain. V lost 6 bases, J lost 6 bases, and 17 bases lay in between. The CDR3 has 14 residues. Germline V gene data show CDR1 as SNHLY and CDR2 as FYNNEI. CDR3 nucleotide sequence: TGTGCCAGCAGAGCCGCGGAGACGCTGGATGGCTACACCTTC. As protein: CASRAAETLDGYTF.

The chain couples TRBV5-6 to TRBJ2-7; D is unclear. V lost 1 base to trimming and J lost 3 bases, with 8 bases between them. Germline loops: CDR1 SGHDT, CDR2 YYEEEE. CDR3 length: 13 residues. The CDR3 DNA reads TGTGCCAGCAGCTTGTTCGCTAGCTACGAGCAGTACTTC. Its translation is CASSLFASYEQYF.

The chain has TRBV7-9 and TRBJ1-1; TRBD1 matches 8 bases. This CDR3 spans 15 amino acids. Trimming cost V 1 base and J 6 bases; bases outside gene matches: 7. Germline V lookup: CDR1 SEHNR, CDR2 FQNEAQ (reference sequence). The CDR3 DNA is TGTGCCAGCAGCTTAGATCAGGGGGCCGGCGCTGAAGCTTTCTTT. This codes for CASSLDQGAGAEAFF.

The CDR3 here is CASSLTRGGEWAGELFF. In DNA form, the CDR3 reads TGCGCCAGCAGCCTAACGCGGGGTGGGGAGTGGGCCGGGGAGCTGTTTTTT. This rearrangement joins TRBV4-1 to TRBJ2-2; D is possibly TRBD2 (6 bases). This CDR3 spans 17 amino acids. Germline V gives CDR1 MGHRA, CDR2 YSYEKL. Trimming took off 4 bases at V and 6 bases at J, with 21 bases between the two ends.